The clone carrying this T cell receptor (beta chain) has only a few counts. The sample originates from a study of HIV-infected children after antiretroviral therapy interruption. Overall study: Recorded EBV and CMV exposure existed for most children. Weeks 0, 48 and 150 were sampled under continuous treatment.

The germline V and J ends were trimmed by 7 bases and 5 bases, with 17 bases remaining between them. This CDR3 is built from 14 residues. The germline CDR1 and CDR2 sequences are LNHDA and SQIVND (reference sequence). A 3' RACE protocol on RNA, with unique molecular identifiers, produced the TCR library. A single record per CDR3 protein comes from TCRdb applying MiXCR to the 3' RACE reads. This table holds about 15,000 distinct CDR3 sequences, 3% to 3.5% found once. Stated treatment: PENTA 11 planned treatment interruption arm or continuous ART arm. Cryopreserved PBMC samples required at least 5 million viable cells.

The source of this sequence is a pool of human donors with HIV. The chain uses TRBV19 and TRBJ1-2, with unresolved D. Material: CD45RO+ CD8+ T cells from PBMCs, pooled from several time points, obtained from a donor given antiretroviral therapy, either interrupted or continuous. Subset noted: memory CD8+ CD45RO+ CD45RA- T cells. For the CDR3, the DNA is TGTGCCAGTACCCCCCGGGAGACGTCGTATGGCTACACCTTC. It yields the protein CASTPRETSYGYTF.